This TCR beta chain derives from a study of response to subunit inactivated influenza vaccine. Using its own MiXCR run on the RT-PCR reads, TCRdb lists one record per CDR3 protein. The sample carries roughly 540,000 distinct CDR3 sequences, roughly a quarter recorded once. The CDR3 has 15 amino acids. Germline V gives CDR1 SGHTA, CDR2 FQGNSA. V shed 3 bases and J shed 0 bases, with 9 bases lying between them. The same data also went into a second study, on T cells expressing NK-cell markers. That work contributes: The TCR beta cDNA came from 5'RACE template switching with UMIs. Repertoire data for TCR beta were derived from sorted T cells (CD3+CD56+NKG2C+, CD3+CD56+NKG2C- and CD3+CD56-NKG2C+). Sequenced donors, eight in total, included seven who were HCMV-seropositive and one who was seronegative. In a group of 5 or 6 donors, dominant NKG2C+ clonotypes represented 1.0-7.0% of CD8+ T cells.

The sequence derives from a man aged 45-65 years who received an inactivated influenza vaccine. Sequencing was performed on CD4+ T cells sorted from PBMCs, taken 12 days after vaccination. This chain connects TRBV7-2 to TRBJ2-1; D remains ambiguous. CDR3 in DNA: TGTGCCAGCAGCTTTGATTGGGGCTCCTACAATGAGCAGTTCTTC. Its translation is CASSFDWGSYNEQFF.